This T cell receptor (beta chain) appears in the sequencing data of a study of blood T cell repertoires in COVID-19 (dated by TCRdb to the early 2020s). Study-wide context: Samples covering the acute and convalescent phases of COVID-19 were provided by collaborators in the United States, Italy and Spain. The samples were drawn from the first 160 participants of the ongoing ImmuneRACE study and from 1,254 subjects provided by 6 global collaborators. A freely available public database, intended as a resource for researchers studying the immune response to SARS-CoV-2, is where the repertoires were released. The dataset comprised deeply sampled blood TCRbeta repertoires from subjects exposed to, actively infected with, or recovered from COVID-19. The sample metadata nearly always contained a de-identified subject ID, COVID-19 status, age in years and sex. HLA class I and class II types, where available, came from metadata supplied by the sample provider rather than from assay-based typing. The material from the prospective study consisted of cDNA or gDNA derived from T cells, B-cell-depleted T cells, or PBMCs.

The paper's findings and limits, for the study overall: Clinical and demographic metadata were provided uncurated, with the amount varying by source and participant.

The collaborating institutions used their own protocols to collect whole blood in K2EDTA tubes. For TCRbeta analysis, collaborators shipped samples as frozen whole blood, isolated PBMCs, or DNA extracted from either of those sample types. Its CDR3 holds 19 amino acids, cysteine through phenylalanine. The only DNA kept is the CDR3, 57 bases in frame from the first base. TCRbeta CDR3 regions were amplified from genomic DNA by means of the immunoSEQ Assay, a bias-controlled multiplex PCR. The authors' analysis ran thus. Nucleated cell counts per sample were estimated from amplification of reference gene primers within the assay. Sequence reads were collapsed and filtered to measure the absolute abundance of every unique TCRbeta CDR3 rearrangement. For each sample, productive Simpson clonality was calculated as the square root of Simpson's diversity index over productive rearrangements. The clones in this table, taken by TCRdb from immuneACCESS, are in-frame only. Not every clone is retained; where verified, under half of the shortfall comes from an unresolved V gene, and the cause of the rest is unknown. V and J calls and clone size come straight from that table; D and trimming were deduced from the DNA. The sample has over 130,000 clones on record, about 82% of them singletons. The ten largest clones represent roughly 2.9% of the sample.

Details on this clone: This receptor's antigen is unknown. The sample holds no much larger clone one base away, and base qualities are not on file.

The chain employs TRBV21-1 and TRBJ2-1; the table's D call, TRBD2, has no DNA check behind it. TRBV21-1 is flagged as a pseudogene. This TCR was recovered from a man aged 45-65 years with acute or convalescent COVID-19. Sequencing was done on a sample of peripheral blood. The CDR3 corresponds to CASSKESSRTSEFYNEQFF. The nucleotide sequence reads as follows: TGTGCCAGCAGCAAAGAAAGTAGCCGGACTAGCGAATTCTACAATGAGCAGTTCTTC.